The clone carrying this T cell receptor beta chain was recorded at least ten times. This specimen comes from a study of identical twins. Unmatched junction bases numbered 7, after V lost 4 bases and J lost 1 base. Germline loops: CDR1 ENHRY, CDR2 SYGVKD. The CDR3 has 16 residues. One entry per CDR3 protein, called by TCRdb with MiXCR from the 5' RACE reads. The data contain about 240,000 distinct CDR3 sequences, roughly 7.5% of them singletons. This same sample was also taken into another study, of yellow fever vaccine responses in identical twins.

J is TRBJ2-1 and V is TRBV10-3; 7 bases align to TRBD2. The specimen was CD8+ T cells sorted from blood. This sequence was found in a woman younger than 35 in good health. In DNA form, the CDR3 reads TGTGCCATCAGTGTTGGCGGGAGTCTTTCCTACAATGAGCAGTTCTTC. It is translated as CAISVGGSLSYNEQFF.